These 19 T cell receptor beta chains originate from one sample sequenced in a study of cytomegalovirus exposure and HLA in healthy donors. In the PCR, 60 Vbeta and 13 Jbeta primers were used. This table comes from immunoSEQ multiplex PCR, and its TCRdb copy is limited to in-frame clones, with some not included. Found here are approximately 200,000 clones; the top ten clones hold roughly 0.74%. Sequencing was done on a sample of PBMCs. These receptors all come from a boy under 18 in good health and CMV-seronegative.

This rearrangement joins TRBV5-1 to TRBJ1-2; 7 bases line up with TRBD1. This CDR3 region has 16 residues. V was clipped by 4 bases and J by 4 bases; unmatched bases: 13. The germline V gene encodes CDR1 SGHRS and CDR2 YFSETQ. The DNA of the CDR3 is TGCGCCAGCAGCCCCCAAGAGAGGGGGCGACGCTATGGCTACACCTTC. This gives the protein CASSPQERGRRYGYTF.

This sequence joins TRBV4-1 and TRBJ2-5; 7 bases fit TRBD1. The end of the DNA fits TRBJ2-7 better, so the J call may be wrong. This CDR3 spans 14 amino acids. Germline-derived CDR1 and CDR2 are MGHRA and YSYEKL. The CDR3 bases are TGCGCCAGCAGCCAACCACAGGGGCGGAACGAGCAGTACTTC. Amino acids: CASSQPQGRNEQYF.

The DNA of the CDR3 is TGTGCCAGCAGGGATGCCGACAAACCCTTGGAGACCCAGTACTTC. Its protein product is CASRDADKPLETQYF. This chain links TRBV25-1 with TRBJ2-5; D is undetermined. V shed 6 bases and J shed 5 bases, with 19 bases lying between them. CDR1 is MGHDK and CDR2 is SYGVNS in the germline V gene. CDR3 size: 15 residues.

The chain uses TRBV27 and TRBJ2-7; possibly TRBD2 for D (5 bases). The CDR3 sequence is 13 residues long. Germline CDR1 and CDR2: MNHEY and SMNVEV (reference sequence). Trimming took 5 bases from V and 2 from J, leaving 10 bases between them. This chain's CDR3 is CASSPGLAYEQYF. The CDR3 DNA sequence: TGTGCCAGCAGTCCCGGACTGGCCTACGAGCAGTACTTC.

The rearrangement uses TRBV6-6 and TRBJ2-3; weak D call: TRBD2 (6 bases). From germline, CDR1 is MNHNY and CDR2 SVGAGI (reference sequence). The CDR3 consists of 15 residues. The V and J ends lost 6 bases and 5 bases respectively, with 18 bases between them. This CDR3 is CASRKRLEQIDTQYF. The DNA for the CDR3 is TGTGCCAGCAGAAAAAGACTAGAGCAAATAGATACGCAGTATTTT.

CDR3 coding DNA: TGTGCCAGTAGTCCGCCCCGACAGGGGAGTCGTGTCAATCAGCCCCAGCATTTT. This translates into CASSPPRQGSRVNQPQHF. V gene TRBV19 combines with J gene TRBJ1-5; the match to TRBD1 covers 8 bases. V lost 5 bases to trimming and J lost 3 bases; unmatched junction nucleotides: 15. The CDR3 consists of 18 residues. From germline, CDR1 is LNHDA and CDR2 SQIVND (reference sequence).

The chain employs TRBV7-6 and TRBJ1-3, with D unclear. V was shortened by 5 bases and J by 0 bases, with 5 bases between the two germline ends. The CDR3 is 13 residues long. Germline loops: CDR1 SGHVS, CDR2 FNYEAQ. The DNA of the CDR3 is TGTGCCAGCAGCCCCTACTCTGGAAACACCATATATTTT. The encoded protein is CASSPYSGNTIYF.

This chain uses TRBV28 with TRBJ1-5; 7 nucleotides align to TRBD1. J was trimmed by 6 bases and V by 5 bases; bases with no gene match: 10. Germline CDR1 reads MDHEN; CDR2 reads SYDVKM. The CDR3 extends over 15 amino acids. CDR3 DNA: TGTGCCAGCAGTGTACAGACAGGGAAGATTCAGCCCCAGCATTTT. It codes for CASSVQTGKIQPQHF.

V is TRBV5-6 and J is TRBJ1-4; perhaps TRBD1 as D (6 bases). The germline CDR1 and CDR2 sequences are SGHDT and YYEEEE. The CDR3 contains 13 residues. V gave up 2 bases and J gave up 5 bases, with 7 bases separating them. The CDR3 sequence is CASSFDRNEKLFF. The DNA for the CDR3 is TGTGCCAGCAGCTTTGACAGGAATGAAAAACTGTTTTTT. Supplemented by reference TRBV5-6 and TRBJ1-4, the full variable domain reads DAGVTQSPTHLIKTRGQQVTLRCSPKSGHDTVSWYQQALGQGPQFIFQYYEEEERQRGNFPDRFSGHQFPNYSSELNVNALLLGDSALYLCASSFDRNEKLFFGSGTQLSVL.

The chain employs TRBV7-9 and TRBJ2-5, with TRBD1 matching over 7 bases. Trimming cost V 5 bases and J 7 bases; bases outside gene matches: 10. The germline V gene encodes CDR1 SEHNR and CDR2 FQNEAQ (reference sequence). The CDR3 contains 14 residues. CDR3 amino acids: CASSPKTGLRTQYF. The CDR3 DNA is TGTGCCAGCAGCCCTAAGACAGGGCTTAGGACCCAGTACTTC.

The V and J genes are TRBV7-8 and TRBJ2-5; perhaps TRBD2 as D (5 bases). Trimming removed 7 bases from V and 5 bases from J, with 23 bases in between. The V gene's germline CDR1 is SGHVS and CDR2 FQNEAQ. The CDR3 is made up of 16 amino acids. CDR3 region: CASTNARRGSLETQYF. In nucleotides, the CDR3 is TGTGCCAGCACCAATGCTAGACGGGGTAGCCTTGAGACCCAGTACTTC.

V and J are TRBV29-1 and TRBJ1-1; no definite D call. The V end was cut by 4 bases, the J end by 2 bases, with 11 bases between. Germline CDR1 reads SQVTM; CDR2 reads ANQGSEA. CDR3 length: 13 amino acids. Here the CDR3 reads CSVGNSLNTEAFF. The CDR3 DNA sequence: TGCAGCGTTGGAAACAGCCTTAACACTGAAGCTTTCTTT.

The J gene is TRBJ2-1, the V gene TRBV27; D gene ambiguous. Per the germline V gene, CDR1 is MNHEY and CDR2 is SMNVEV (reference sequence). The germline V and J ends were trimmed by 3 bases and 7 bases, with 13 bases remaining between them. This CDR3 contains 14 residues. In nucleotides, the CDR3 is TGTGCCAGCAGTTTTGGGTCGTCAGGTAATGAGCAGTTCTTC. Translation: CASSFGSSGNEQFF.

V is TRBV13 and J is TRBJ1-3; TRBD1 might be the D (6 bases). V lost 3 bases and J 8 bases, leaving 20 bases between the germline ends. Per germline, CDR1 PRHDT and CDR2 FYEKMQ (reference sequence). This CDR3 has 16 residues. CDR3 region: CASSFNTAGGLDTIYF. The CDR3 bases are TGTGCCAGCAGCTTTAATACGGCGGGGGGCCTTGACACCATATATTTT.

For the CDR3, the DNA is TGTGCCAGCAGCTTTCATTCAAGGGGCGAGCAGTACTTC. Translation gives CASSFHSRGEQYF. The chain couples TRBV5-4 to TRBJ2-7; D perhaps matches TRBD1 (5 bases). The V end was cut by 2 bases, the J end by 6 bases, with 12 bases between. The CDR3 is 13 amino acids. Germline CDR1 is SGHNT and CDR2 is YYREEE (reference sequence).

This chain uses TRBV28 with TRBJ1-5; weak D call: TRBD1 (5 bases). V lost 6 bases and J lost 7, with 13 bases in between. This CDR3 has 13 residues. Germline V gene data show CDR1 as MDHEN and CDR2 as SYDVKM. CDR3: CASRSDTRQPQHF. CDR3 DNA: TGTGCCAGCAGATCGGACACCCGACAGCCCCAGCATTTT.

J is TRBJ1-2 and V is TRBV4-2, with D maybe TRBD1 (5 bases). From germline, CDR1 is LGHNA and CDR2 YNFKEQ. V was shortened by 0 bases and J by 0 bases, with 5 bases between the two germline ends. The CDR3 totals 14 residues. The CDR3 reads CASSQDRANYGYTF. CDR3 sequence (DNA): TGTGCCAGCAGCCAAGACAGGGCTAACTATGGCTACACCTTC.

The chain combines TRBV6-5 with TRBJ1-5; D is perhaps TRBD1 (5 bases). This CDR3 has 13 amino acids. CDR1 is MNHEY and CDR2 is SVGAGI in the germline V gene. Trimming stripped 7 bases from V and 0 bases from J, with 7 bases between. CDR3 nucleotides: TGTGCCAGCAAACAGGATAGCAATCAGCCCCAGCATTTT. Protein sequence: CASKQDSNQPQHF.

The chain has TRBV6-5 and TRBJ2-5; D may be TRBD1 (5 bases). The CDR3 length is 12 residues. V was cut by 5 bases and J by 3 bases, with 7 bases left in between. The germline CDR1 and CDR2 sequences are MNHEY and SVGAGI. For the CDR3, the DNA is TGTGCCAGCAGTGACAGAGAAGAGACCCAGTACTTC. Translation: CASSDREETQYF.